This T cell receptor beta chain was documented in a study of cytomegalovirus exposure and HLA in healthy donors. Trimming cost V 5 bases and J 1 base; bases outside gene matches: 7. Per the germline V gene, CDR1 is MNHEY and CDR2 is SMNVEV (reference sequence). The CDR3 is 17 residues long. Vbeta (60) and Jbeta (13) primers were used in the PCR. Clones were sequenced by immunoSEQ multiplex PCR, and TCRdb holds only the in-frame ones, with some missing. There are 100,000 to 150,000 clones in the sample; roughly 15% occur only once, and about 2% lies in the top ten. This clone has only a few counts. The chain recombines TRBV27 with TRBJ1-6; 8 nucleotides line up with TRBD1. Sequencing input: PBMCs. The TCR sequence derives from a woman in her late teens or twenties in good health and CMV-seronegative. Written as DNA, the CDR3 is TGTGCCAGCAGTATCGGACAGGGTGGGTCCTATAATTCACCCCTCCACTTT. Translated: CASSIGQGGSYNSPLHF.